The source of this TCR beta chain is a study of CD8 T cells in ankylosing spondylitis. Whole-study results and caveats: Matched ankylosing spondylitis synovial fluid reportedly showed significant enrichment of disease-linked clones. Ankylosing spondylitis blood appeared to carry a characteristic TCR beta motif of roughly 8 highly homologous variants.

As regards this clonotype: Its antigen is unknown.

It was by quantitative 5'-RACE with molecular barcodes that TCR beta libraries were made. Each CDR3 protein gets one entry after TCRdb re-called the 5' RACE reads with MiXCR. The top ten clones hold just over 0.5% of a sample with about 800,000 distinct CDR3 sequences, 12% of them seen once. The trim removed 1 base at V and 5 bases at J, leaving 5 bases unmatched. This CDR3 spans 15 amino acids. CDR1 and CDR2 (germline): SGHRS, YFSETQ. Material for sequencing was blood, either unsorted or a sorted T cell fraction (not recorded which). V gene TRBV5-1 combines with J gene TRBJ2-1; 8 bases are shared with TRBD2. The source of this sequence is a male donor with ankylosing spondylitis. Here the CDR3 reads CASSLFQRENNEQFF. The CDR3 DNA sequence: TGCGCCAGCAGCTTGTTCCAGCGGGAGAACAATGAGCAGTTCTTC.